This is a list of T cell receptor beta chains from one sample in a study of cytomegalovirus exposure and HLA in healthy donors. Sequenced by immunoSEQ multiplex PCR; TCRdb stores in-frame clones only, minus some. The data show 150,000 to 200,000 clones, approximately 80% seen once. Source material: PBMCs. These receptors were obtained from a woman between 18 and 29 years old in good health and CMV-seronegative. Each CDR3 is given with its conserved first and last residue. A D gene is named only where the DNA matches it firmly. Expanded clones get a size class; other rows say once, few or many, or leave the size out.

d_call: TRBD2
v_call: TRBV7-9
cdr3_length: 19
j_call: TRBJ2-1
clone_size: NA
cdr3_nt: TGTGCCAGCAGCCCCCGACTAGCGGACGCTTCTAGCTCCTACAATGAGCAGTTCTTC
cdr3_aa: CASSPRLADASSSYNEQFF

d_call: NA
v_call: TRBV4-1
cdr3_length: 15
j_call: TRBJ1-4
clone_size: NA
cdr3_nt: TGCGCCAGCAGCCAAGGAACAGGGCTGGGGGAAAAACTGTTTTTT
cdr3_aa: CASSQGTGLGEKLFF

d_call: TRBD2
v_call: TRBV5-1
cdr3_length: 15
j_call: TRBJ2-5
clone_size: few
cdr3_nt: TGCGCCAGCAGCGAAGGGACTAGCGGGGTGGGGACCCAGTACTTC
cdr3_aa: CASSEGTSGVGTQYF

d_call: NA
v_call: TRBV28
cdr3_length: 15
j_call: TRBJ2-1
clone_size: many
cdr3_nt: TGTGCCAGCAGCAACAGGGACCACTCCTACAATGAGCAGTTCTTC
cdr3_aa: CASSNRDHSYNEQFF

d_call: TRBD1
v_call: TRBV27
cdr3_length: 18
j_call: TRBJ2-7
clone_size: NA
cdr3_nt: TGTGCCAGCAGTTTAAAAGGGAGCGGACAGGGGGCTTCCTACGAGCAGTACTTC
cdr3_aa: CASSLKGSGQGASYEQYF

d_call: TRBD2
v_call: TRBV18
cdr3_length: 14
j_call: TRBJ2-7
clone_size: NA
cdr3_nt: TGTGCCAGCTCACAGGGGTCTAGCGGCTACGAGCAGTACTTC
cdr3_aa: CASSQGSSGYEQYF

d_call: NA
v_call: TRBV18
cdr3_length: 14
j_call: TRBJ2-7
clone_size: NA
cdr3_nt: TGTGCCAGCTCACCACCGAGCACCGTCGACGAGCAGTACTTC
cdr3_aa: CASSPPSTVDEQYF

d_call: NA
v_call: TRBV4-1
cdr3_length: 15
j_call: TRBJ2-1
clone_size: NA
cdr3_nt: TGCGCCAGCAGCCAAGATCGAGCAGGTTACAATGAGCAGTTCTTC
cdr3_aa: CASSQDRAGYNEQFF

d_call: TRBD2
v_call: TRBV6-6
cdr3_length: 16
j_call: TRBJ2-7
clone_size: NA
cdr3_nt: TGTGCCAGCAGTTTCCTCCCGACTAGCGGGAGGCCCGAGCAGTACTTC
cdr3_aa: CASSFLPTSGRPEQYF

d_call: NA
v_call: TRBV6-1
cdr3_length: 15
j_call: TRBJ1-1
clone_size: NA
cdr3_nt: TGTGCCAGCAGCAGGGCATTGCTTCAGAACACTGAAGCTTTCTTT
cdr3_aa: CASSRALLQNTEAFF

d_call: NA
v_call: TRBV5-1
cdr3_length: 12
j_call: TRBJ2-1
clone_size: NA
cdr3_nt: TGCGCCAGCAGCTGGGATGGGGGGGAGCAGTTCTTC
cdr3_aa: CASSWDGGEQFF

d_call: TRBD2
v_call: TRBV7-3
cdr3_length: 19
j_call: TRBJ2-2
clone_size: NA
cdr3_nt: TGTGCCAGCAGCTTAACGTTGACTAGCGGGAGTTCGGGCACCGGGGAGCTGTTTTTT
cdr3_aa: CASSLTLTSGSSGTGELFF

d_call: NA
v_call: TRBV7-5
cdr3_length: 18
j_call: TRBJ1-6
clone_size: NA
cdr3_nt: TGTGTCAGAAGCCAAGGGCCCCGGGACAGGGGACCGAATTCACCCCTCCACTTT
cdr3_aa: CVRSQGPRDRGPNSPLHF

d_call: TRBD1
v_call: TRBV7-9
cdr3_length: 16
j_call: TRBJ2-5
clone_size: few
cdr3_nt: TGTGCCAGCAGCCCCGTGGGACAGGGGTCCTTGGAGACCCAGTACTTC
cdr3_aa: CASSPVGQGSLETQYF

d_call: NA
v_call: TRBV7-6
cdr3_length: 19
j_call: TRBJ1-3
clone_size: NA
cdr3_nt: TGTGCCAGCAGCTTAGCGCTTTCAGGACAGCGAAACTCTGGAAACACCATATATTTT
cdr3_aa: CASSLALSGQRNSGNTIYF

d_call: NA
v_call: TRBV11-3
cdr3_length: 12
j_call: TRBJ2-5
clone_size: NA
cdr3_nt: TGTGCCAGCAGCCATGCCGGGGAGACCCAGTACTTC
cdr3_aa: CASSHAGETQYF

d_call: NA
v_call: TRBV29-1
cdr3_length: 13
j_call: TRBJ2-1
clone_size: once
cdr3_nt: TGCAGCATATTAGCCTGGCAGATCCGTGAGCAGTTCTTC
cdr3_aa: CSILAWQIREQFF

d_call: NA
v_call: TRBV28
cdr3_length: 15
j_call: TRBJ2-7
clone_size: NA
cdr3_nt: TGTGCCAGCAGTGTCGAAAGGGAGATCACCTACGAGCAGTACTTC
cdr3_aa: CASSVEREITYEQYF

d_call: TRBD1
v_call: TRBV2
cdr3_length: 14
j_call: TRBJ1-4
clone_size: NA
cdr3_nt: TGTGCCAGCAGGGGTGGGACAGGGGATGAAAAACTGTTTTTT
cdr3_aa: CASRGGTGDEKLFF

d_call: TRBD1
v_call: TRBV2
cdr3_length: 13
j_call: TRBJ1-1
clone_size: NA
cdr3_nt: TGTGCCAGGACAGGGGACGGGAACACTGAAGCTTTCTTT
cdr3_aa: CARTGDGNTEAFF

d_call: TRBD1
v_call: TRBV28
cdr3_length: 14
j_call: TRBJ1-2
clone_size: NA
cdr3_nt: TGTGCCAGCAGTCCTACGGACAGGGAGGATGGCTACACCTTC
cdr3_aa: CASSPTDREDGYTF

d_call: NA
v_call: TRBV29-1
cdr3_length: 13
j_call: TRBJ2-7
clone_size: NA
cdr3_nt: TGCAGCGTTGTTCCTCAGGGTAACTACGAGCAGTACTTC
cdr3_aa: CSVVPQGNYEQYF

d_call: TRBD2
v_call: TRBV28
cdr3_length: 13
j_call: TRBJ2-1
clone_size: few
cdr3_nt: TGTGCCAGCAGCCAGCGGGAGAAGAGTGAGCAGTTCTTC
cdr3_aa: CASSQREKSEQFF

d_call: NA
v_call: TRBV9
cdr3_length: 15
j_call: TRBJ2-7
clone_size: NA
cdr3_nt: TGTGCCAGCAGCGTAGGGGGCGGAAACTCCTACGAGCAGTACTTC
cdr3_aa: CASSVGGGNSYEQYF

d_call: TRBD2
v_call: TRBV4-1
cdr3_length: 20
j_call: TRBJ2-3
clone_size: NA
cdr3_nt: TGCGCCAGCAGCCAACCAGGACTAGCGGGGGGTTCAAGTAGCACAGATACGCAGTATTTT
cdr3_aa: CASSQPGLAGGSSSTDTQYF

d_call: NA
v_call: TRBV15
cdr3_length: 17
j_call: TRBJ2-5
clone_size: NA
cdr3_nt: NA
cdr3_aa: CATSILGQGKLQETQYF

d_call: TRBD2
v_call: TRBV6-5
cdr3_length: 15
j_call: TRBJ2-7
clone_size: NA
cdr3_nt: TGTGCCAGCAGTTACTCGGGCGGGAGCTCCTACGAGCAGTACTTC
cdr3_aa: CASSYSGGSSYEQYF

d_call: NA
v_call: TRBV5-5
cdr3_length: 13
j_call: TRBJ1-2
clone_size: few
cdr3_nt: TGTGCCAGCAGCACCGGGACTCCCTATGGCTACACCTTC
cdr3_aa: CASSTGTPYGYTF

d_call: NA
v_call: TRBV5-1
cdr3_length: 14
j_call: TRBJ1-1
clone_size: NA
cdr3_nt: TGCGCCAGCAGTTTGACAGGAATGAACACTGAAGCTTTCTTT
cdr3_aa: CASSLTGMNTEAFF

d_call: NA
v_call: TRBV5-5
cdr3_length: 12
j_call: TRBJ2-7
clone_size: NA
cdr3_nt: TGTGCCAGCAGCTTGGCCTCTTACGAGCAGTACTTC
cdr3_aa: CASSLASYEQYF

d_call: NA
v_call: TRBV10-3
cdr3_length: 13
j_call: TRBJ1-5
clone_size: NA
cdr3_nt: TGTGCCATCAGTGAAGGAGGCAATCAGCCCCAGCATTTT
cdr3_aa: CAISEGGNQPQHF

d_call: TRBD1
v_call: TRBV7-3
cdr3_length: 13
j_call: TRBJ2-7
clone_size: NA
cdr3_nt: TGTGCCAGCAGCCAGGGACAGGGTTGCGAGCAGTACTTC
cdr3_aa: CASSQGQGCEQYF

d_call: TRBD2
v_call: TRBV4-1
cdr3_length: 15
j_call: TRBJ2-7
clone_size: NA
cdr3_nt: TGCGCCAGCAGCCAACCAAGCGGGAGGTATCACGAGCAGTACTTC
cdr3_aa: CASSQPSGRYHEQYF

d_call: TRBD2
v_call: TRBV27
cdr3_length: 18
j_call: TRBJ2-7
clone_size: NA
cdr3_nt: TGTGCCAGCAGTGACTATTTCCCCGGGACTAGCGGGACCTACGAGCAGTACTTC
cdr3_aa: CASSDYFPGTSGTYEQYF

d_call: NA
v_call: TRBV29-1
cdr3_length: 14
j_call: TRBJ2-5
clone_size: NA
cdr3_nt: TGCAGCGTTGAAGGACTCCTGCGAGGTGAGACCCAGTACTTC
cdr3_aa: CSVEGLLRGETQYF

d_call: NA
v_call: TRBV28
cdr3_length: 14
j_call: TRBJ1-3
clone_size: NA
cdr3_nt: TGTGCCAGCAGTTTACCAGGCAATGGAAACACCATATATTTT
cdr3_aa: CASSLPGNGNTIYF

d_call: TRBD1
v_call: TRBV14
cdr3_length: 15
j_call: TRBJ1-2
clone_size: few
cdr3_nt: TGTGCCAGCAGCCAAGATTTGACAGGGGGCGGGGGCTACACCTTC
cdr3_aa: CASSQDLTGGGGYTF

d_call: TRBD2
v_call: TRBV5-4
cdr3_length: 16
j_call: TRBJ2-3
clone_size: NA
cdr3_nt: TGTGCCAGCAGCTGGGGAGGGACTAGCGGAACAGATACGCAGTATTTT
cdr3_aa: CASSWGGTSGTDTQYF

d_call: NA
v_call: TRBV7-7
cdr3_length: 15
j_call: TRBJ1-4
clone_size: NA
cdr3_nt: TGTGCCAGCAGCGAGACAGACGGGGGAAATGAAAAACTGTTTTTT
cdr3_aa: CASSETDGGNEKLFF

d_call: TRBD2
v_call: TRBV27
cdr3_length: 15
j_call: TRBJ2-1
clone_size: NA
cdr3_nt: TGTGCCAGCAGTCGAGGGCTAGCGGGAATGGGTGAGCAGTTCTTC
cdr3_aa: CASSRGLAGMGEQFF

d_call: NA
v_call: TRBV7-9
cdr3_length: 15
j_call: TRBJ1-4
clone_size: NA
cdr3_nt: TGTGCCAGCAGCCCACGAGGTCAGCCGGGTGAAAAACTGTTTTTT
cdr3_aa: CASSPRGQPGEKLFF

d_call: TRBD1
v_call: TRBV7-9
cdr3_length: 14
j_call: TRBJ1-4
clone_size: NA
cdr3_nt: TGTGCCAGCAGCCCCCAGGGGGCTGAGGAAAAACTGTTTTTT
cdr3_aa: CASSPQGAEEKLFF

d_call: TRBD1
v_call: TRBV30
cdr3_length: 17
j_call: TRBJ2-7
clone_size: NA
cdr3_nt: TGTGCCTGGAGCGTAGGTTGGGGACAGGGGCCCCGCGACGAGCAGTACTTC
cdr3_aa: CAWSVGWGQGPRDEQYF

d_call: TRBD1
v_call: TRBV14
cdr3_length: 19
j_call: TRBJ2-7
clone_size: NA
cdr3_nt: TGTGCCAGCAGCAAAAGCCTCCGGGACAGGGGGTCCTCCCCCTACGAGCAGTACTTC
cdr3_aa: CASSKSLRDRGSSPYEQYF

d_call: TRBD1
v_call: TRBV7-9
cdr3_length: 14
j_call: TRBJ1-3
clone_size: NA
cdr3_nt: TGTGCCAGCAGCCCGCGACAGGGTAGTGACACCATATATTTT
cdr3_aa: CASSPRQGSDTIYF

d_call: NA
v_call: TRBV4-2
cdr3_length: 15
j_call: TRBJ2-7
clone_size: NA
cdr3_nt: TGTGCCAGCAGCCAAGGCGCGGCGAGCTCCTACGAGCAGTACTTC
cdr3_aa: CASSQGAASSYEQYF

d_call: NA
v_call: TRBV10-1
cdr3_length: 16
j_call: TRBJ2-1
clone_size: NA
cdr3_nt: TGCGCCAGCAGTGATGCGGGGTCGGGGTTCTACAATGAGCAGTTCTTC
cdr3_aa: CASSDAGSGFYNEQFF

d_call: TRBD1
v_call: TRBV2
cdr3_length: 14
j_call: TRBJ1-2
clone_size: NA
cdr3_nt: TGTGCCAGCAGGGACAGGGGCTTCCTCTATGGCTACACCTTC
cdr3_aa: CASRDRGFLYGYTF

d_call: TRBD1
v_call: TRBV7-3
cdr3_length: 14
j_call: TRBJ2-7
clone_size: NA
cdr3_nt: TGTGCCAGCAGCTTACGGGACAGTTCCCACGAGCAGTACTTC
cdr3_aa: CASSLRDSSHEQYF

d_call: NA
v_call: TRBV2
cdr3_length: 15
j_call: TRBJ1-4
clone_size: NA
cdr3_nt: TGTGCCAGCAGTGAAACAACAGGGATACGTGGCAAACTGTTTTTT
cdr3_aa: CASSETTGIRGKLFF

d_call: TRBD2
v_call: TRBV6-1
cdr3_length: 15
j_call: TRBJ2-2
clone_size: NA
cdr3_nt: TGTGCCAGCAGTACTAGCGGGTGGAACGCCGGGGAGCTGTTTTTT
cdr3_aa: CASSTSGWNAGELFF

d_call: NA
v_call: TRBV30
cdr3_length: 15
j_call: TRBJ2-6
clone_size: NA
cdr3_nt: TGTGCCTGGAGTGTACTTATCACTGGGGCCAACGTCCTGACTTTC
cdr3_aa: CAWSVLITGANVLTF

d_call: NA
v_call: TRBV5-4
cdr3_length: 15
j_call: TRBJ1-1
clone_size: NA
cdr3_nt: TGTGCCAGCAGCTTGTTCGAGAGGATGAACACTGAAGCTTTCTTT
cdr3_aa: CASSLFERMNTEAFF

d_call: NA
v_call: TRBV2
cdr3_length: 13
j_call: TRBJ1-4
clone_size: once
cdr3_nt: TGTGCCAGCAGCAGCCAGGTTAATGAAAAACTGTTTTTT
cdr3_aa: CASSSQVNEKLFF